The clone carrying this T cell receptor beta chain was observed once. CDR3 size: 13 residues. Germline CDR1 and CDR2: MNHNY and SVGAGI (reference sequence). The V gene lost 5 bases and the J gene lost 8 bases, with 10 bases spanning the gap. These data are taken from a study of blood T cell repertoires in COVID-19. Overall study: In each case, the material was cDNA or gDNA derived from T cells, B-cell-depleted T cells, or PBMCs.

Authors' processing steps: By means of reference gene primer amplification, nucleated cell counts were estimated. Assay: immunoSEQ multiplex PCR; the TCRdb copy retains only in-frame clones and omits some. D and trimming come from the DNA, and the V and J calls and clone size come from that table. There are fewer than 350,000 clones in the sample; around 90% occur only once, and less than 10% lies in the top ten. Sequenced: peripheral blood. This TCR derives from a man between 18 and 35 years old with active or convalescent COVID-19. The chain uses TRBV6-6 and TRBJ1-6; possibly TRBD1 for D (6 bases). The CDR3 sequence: CASSDQGHSPLHF. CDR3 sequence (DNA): TGTGCCAGCAGTGACCAGGGGCATTCACCCCTCCACTTT.